The next 3 T cell receptor beta chains were all read from a single sample in a study of PD-1 blockade in classical Hodgkin lymphoma. Every one of the patients relapsed after autologous stem cell transplantation (brentuximab vedotin exposure was variable). Profiled with immunoSEQ multiplex PCR; TCRdb holds only in-frame clones, not every one. The sample has 20,000 to 25,000 clones; roughly three quarters are singletons. Sequencing was performed on peripheral blood mononuclear cells (PBMCs), taken at baseline. The source of these receptors is a human donor with classical Hodgkin lymphoma.

V gene TRBV5-4 combines with J gene TRBJ1-2; D is ambiguous. Germline V CDR1 and CDR2: SGHNT, YYREEE (reference sequence). The CDR3 has 16 residues. V was cut by 4 bases and J by 8 bases, with 24 bases left in between. The CDR3 DNA sequence: TGTGCCAGCAGCCTACAAAGGCCTGTTATATCTGGGGGCTACACCTTC. Amino acids: CASSLQRPVISGGYTF.

This clone was picked up one time. The chain uses TRBV2 and TRBJ1-2; 7 bases align to TRBD1. Losses at the gene ends were 3 bases for V and 3 bases for J; bases not matched to a gene: 7. Germline CDR1 is SNHLY and CDR2 is FYNNEI. CDR3 size: 15 residues. The CDR3 DNA reads TGTGCCAGCAGTGAGGGGAGCAGGGGGGACTATGGCTACACCTTC. This gives the protein CASSEGSRGDYGYTF.

The rearrangement uses TRBV11-2 and TRBJ2-3; the D is unclear. CDR3 length: 12 residues. V lost 1 base and J lost 5, with 4 bases in between. Germline assignment: CDR1 SGHAT and CDR2 FQNNGV. The CDR3 loop reads CASSLGRDTQYF. The CDR3, as DNA: TGTGCCAGCAGCTTAGGAAGAGATACGCAGTATTTT.